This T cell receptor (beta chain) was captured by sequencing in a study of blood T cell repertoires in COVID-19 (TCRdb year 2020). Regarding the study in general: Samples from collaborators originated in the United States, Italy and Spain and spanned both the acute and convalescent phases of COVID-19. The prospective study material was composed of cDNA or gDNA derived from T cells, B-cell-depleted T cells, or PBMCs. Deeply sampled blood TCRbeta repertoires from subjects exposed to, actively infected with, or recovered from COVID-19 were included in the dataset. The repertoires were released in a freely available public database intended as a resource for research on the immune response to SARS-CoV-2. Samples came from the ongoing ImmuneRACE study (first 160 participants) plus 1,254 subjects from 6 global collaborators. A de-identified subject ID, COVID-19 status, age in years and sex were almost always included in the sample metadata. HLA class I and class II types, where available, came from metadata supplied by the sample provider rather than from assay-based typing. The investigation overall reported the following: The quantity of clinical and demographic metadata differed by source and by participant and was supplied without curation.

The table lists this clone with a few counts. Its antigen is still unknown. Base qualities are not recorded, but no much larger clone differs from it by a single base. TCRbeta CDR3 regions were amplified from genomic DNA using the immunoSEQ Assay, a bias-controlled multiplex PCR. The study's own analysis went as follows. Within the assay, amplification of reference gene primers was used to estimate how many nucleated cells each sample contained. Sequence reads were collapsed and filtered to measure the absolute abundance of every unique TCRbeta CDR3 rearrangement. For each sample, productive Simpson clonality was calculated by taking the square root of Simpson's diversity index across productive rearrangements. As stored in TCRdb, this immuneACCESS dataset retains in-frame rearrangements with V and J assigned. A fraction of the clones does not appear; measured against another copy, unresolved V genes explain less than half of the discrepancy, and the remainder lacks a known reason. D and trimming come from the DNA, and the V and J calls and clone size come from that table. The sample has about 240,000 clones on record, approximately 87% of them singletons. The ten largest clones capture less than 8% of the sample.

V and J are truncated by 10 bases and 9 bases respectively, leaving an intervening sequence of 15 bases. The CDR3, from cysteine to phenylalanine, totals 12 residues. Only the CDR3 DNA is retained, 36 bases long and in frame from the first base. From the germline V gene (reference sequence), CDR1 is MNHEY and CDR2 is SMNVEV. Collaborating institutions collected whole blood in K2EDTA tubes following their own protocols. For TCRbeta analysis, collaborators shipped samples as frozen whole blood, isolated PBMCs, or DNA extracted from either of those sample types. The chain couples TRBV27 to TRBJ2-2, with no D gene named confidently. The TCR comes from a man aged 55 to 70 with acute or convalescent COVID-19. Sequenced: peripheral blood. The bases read TGTGCCACCAACCCTCCTAAGTGGGAGCTGTTTTTT. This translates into CATNPPKWELFF.